The 23 T cell receptor beta chains given below trace back to one sample, sequenced in a study of CD8 T cells in ankylosing spondylitis. The study, taken as a whole, reports: Seemingly distinctive of ankylosing spondylitis blood was a TCR beta motif formed by eight highly homologous variants.

These receptors have no known antigen. TCRdb reprocessed the 5' RACE reads via MiXCR and lists one record per CDR3 protein. The data show more than 650,000 distinct CDR3 sequences, 10% to 15% seen once. The sample was blood, either unsorted or a sorted T cell fraction (not recorded which). These receptors were taken from a male donor with ankylosing spondylitis.

V usage is TRBV10-3 and J usage is TRBJ2-1; 8 bases map to TRBD1. Germline CDR1 ENHRY, CDR2 SYGVKD. CDR3 length: 13 residues. With V trimmed by 6 bases and J by 9 bases, 7 bases remained unmatched. In DNA form, the CDR3 reads TGTGCCATCAGCAAGACAGGGGAGCCTGAGCAGTTCTTC. Encoded protein: CAISKTGEPEQFF.

This clonotype has at least ten counts. The rearrangement links TRBV5-1 to TRBJ1-1; TRBD1 aligns across 7 bases. J was trimmed by 4 bases and V by 1 base; bases with no gene match: 4. Looked up from germline, CDR1 is SGHRS and CDR2 is YFSETQ. This CDR3 has 14 residues. CDR3 sequence: CASSLTGEGTEAFF. The CDR3 nucleotides read TGCGCCAGCAGCTTGACAGGGGAGGGCACTGAAGCTTTCTTT.

This clonotype was seen once. This chain connects TRBV4-2 to TRBJ1-2; a possible D gene is TRBD1 (6 bases). Germline V lookup: CDR1 LGHNA, CDR2 YNFKEQ. The CDR3 covers 16 residues. The V and J ends lost 4 bases and 2 bases respectively, with 17 bases between them. CDR3 DNA: TGTGCCAGCAGCCCCAGACAGGCGATGATAAACTATGGCTACACCTTC. Translating it yields CASSPRQAMINYGYTF.

The chain couples TRBV20-1 to TRBJ1-1; possibly TRBD1 for D (6 bases). The V gene's germline CDR1 is DFQATT and CDR2 SNEGSKA (reference sequence). Trimming took off 3 bases at V and 11 bases at J, with 22 bases between the two ends. The CDR3 sequence is 14 residues long. CDR3 sequence: CSASPGTITVGAFF. In nucleotides, the CDR3 is TGCAGTGCTAGCCCCGGGACAATCACCGTTGGGGCTTTCTTT.

This clonotype was detected only a few times. V and J are TRBV20-1 and TRBJ1-1; D ambiguous. This CDR3 comprises 14 residues. Germline V gene data show CDR1 as DFQATT and CDR2 as SNEGSKA (reference sequence). Between the trimmed V and J ends, which lost 3 bases and 1 base, there was a span of 12 bases. The CDR3 nucleotides read TGCAGTGCTAGTATAGAGCCGGGGAACACTGAAGCTTTCTTT. This translates into CSASIEPGNTEAFF.

The table lists this clonotype with many counts. The chain couples TRBV4-2 to TRBJ2-3, with 10 bases lining up with TRBD2. The germline CDR1 and CDR2 sequences are LGHNA and YNFKEQ. J gave up 0 bases and V 0 bases, and 12 bases lay outside the gene matches. This CDR3 has 20 residues. CDR3 region: CASSQDPQSGGAASTDTQYF. The CDR3 bases are TGTGCCAGCAGCCAAGATCCCCAGAGCGGGGGGGCCGCTAGCACAGATACGCAGTATTTT.

Only a few counts were recorded for this clonotype. V is TRBV20-1 and J is TRBJ2-7, with D uncertain. The germline V and J ends were trimmed by 2 bases and 3 bases, with 11 bases remaining between them. Germline CDR1 DFQATT, CDR2 SNEGSKA (reference sequence). The CDR3 is 13 residues long. In DNA, the CDR3 is TGCAGTGCTAGAATCATCACAGTCTACGAGCAGTACTTC. Its protein is CSARIITVYEQYF.

This clonotype has more than one count but fewer than ten. The rearrangement joins TRBV30 to TRBJ2-7, with 9 bases matching TRBD1. This CDR3 is 14 amino acids long. The ends lost 2 bases at V and 6 bases at J; junction bases unmatched: 8. Per the germline V gene, CDR1 is GTSNPN and CDR2 is SVGIG (reference sequence). CDR3 amino acids: CAWSFGTGFSEQYF. DNA of the CDR3: TGTGCCTGGAGTTTCGGGACAGGGTTCTCCGAGCAGTACTTC.

This clonotype occurred a few times. This rearrangement joins TRBV18 to TRBJ2-1, with D perhaps matching TRBD2 (5 bases). Trimming removed 5 bases at V and 0 bases at J, with 11 bases between. Germline CDR1 reads KGHSH; CDR2 reads LQKENI. This CDR3 has 15 residues. DNA of the CDR3: TGTGCCAGCTCATTCGGGGTGATCTCCTACAATGAGCAGTTCTTC. The encoded protein is CASSFGVISYNEQFF.

This clonotype was detected a few times. The rearrangement links TRBV2 to TRBJ1-1; no definite D call. Germline V lookup: CDR1 SNHLY, CDR2 FYNNEI. V lost 6 bases and J lost 1, with 9 bases in between. The CDR3 totals 13 residues. CDR3 in DNA: TGTGCCAGCAGGTTGAGACCGAACACTGAAGCTTTCTTT. This sequence encodes CASRLRPNTEAFF.

The chain links TRBV10-3 to TRBJ2-2, with no clear D. CDR1 is ENHRY and CDR2 is SYGVKD in the germline V gene. This CDR3 region has 11 residues. V was pared by 10 bases and J by 3 bases, with 6 bases between. The CDR3 nucleotides are TGTGCCACCAAGGACACCGGGGAGCTGTTTTTT. Its translation is CATKDTGELFF.

This clonotype has only a few counts. The chain is built from TRBV20-1 and TRBJ1-6, with D possibly matching TRBD1 (6 bases). The germline V gene has CDR1 DFQATT and CDR2 SNEGSKA (reference sequence). This CDR3 is 14 amino acids long. V gave up 1 base and J gave up 6 bases, with 10 bases separating them. The CDR3 sequence is CSARASRGNSPLHF. The CDR3 DNA sequence: TGCAGTGCTAGAGCTTCCAGGGGTAATTCACCCCTCCACTTT.

In its sample, this clonotype was seen a few times. This chain joins TRBV5-1 and TRBJ2-1, with D unresolved. The V end was cut by 3 bases, the J end by 1 base, with 14 bases between. The germline V gene encodes CDR1 SGHRS and CDR2 YFSETQ. The CDR3 sequence is 16 residues long. Here the CDR3 reads CASSSYPGPSYNEQFF. The CDR3 DNA reads as TGCGCCAGCAGCTCGTATCCGGGCCCTTCCTACAATGAGCAGTTCTTC.

This clonotype was recorded a few times. The chain combines TRBV24-1 with TRBJ2-6; D is unclear. Germline CDR1 KGHDR, CDR2 SFDVKD. The CDR3 length is 16 residues. Trimming took 3 bases from V and 6 from J, leaving 14 bases between them. CDR3: CATSDPGQGKANVLTF. The CDR3 DNA reads TGTGCCACCAGTGATCCGGGCCAAGGAAAGGCCAACGTCCTGACTTTC.

The V and J genes are TRBV6-2 or TRBV6-3 and TRBJ2-4, with D unresolved. This CDR3 has 12 amino acids. V gave up 0 bases and J gave up 10 bases, with 7 bases separating them. Germline V CDR1 and CDR2: MNHEY, SVGEGT. CDR3 bases: TGTGCCAGCAGTTACTCAGGGTGGATTCAGTACTTC. This gives the protein CASSYSGWIQYF.

V usage is TRBV4-2 and J usage is TRBJ2-2; TRBD2 matches 11 bases. From germline, CDR1 is LGHNA and CDR2 YNFKEQ. Germline trimming cut 5 bases from V and 6 bases from J; bases unmatched to any gene: 8. This CDR3 spans 16 amino acids. In nucleotides, the CDR3 is TGTGCCAGCAGCTATTTTCGTAGCGGGGGGGCCGGGGAGCTGTTTTTT. As protein: CASSYFRSGGAGELFF.

The chain recombines TRBV12-3 or TRBV12-4 with TRBJ2-4; D possibly corresponds to TRBD2 (6 bases). The CDR3 is 17 amino acids. Trimming cost V 8 bases and J 3 bases, with 23 bases left between them. In DNA, the CDR3 is TGTGCCAGCGGCTTACACCAAACTAAGGGAGGCAAAAACATTCAGTACTTC. Translated: CASGLHQTKGGKNIQYF.

This sequence joins TRBV28 and TRBJ2-2, with a possible D match to TRBD1 (6 bases). Trimming shortened V by 5 bases and J by 1 base, and 14 bases separated the two germline ends. CDR1 is MDHEN, CDR2 SYDVKM, per germline. This CDR3 spans 16 amino acids. This chain's CDR3 is CASSRTGLGNTGELFF. Written as DNA, the CDR3 is TGTGCCAGCAGTCGCACAGGGCTGGGGAACACCGGGGAGCTGTTTTTT.

The chain carries TRBV7-9 and TRBJ1-6; 10 positions agree with TRBD1. V trimming: 1 base; J trimming: 3 bases; junction bases outside the gene matches: 0. This CDR3 comprises 16 residues. Germline assignment: CDR1 SEHNR and CDR2 FQNEAQ (reference sequence). The CDR3 loop is CASSLGTGGYNSPLHF. CDR3 nucleotides: TGTGCCAGCAGCTTAGGGACAGGGGGCTATAATTCACCCCTCCACTTT.

This chain uses TRBV29-1 with TRBJ2-5; 7 bases match TRBD2. Germline lookup yields CDR1 SQVTM and CDR2 ANQGSEA. CDR3 length: 13 amino acids. V gave up 4 bases and J gave up 3 bases; unmatched junction bases: 5. In nucleotides, the CDR3 is TGCAGCGTTGGGGGGAGGGAAAAAGAGACCCAGTACTTC. This translates into CSVGGREKETQYF.

The J gene is TRBJ2-7, the V gene TRBV20-1; a possible D gene is TRBD2 (5 bases). Trimming removed 6 bases at V and 3 bases at J, with 18 bases between. Germline CDR1 is DFQATT and CDR2 is SNEGSKA (reference sequence). The CDR3 has 14 amino acids. CDR3 sequence: CSAAGSGYLYEQYF. The CDR3 bases are TGCAGTGCCGCGGGCAGCGGATACCTCTACGAGCAGTACTTC.

This clonotype turned up a few times. The chain employs TRBV4-2 and TRBJ2-5; 7 bases map to TRBD2. The CDR3 consists of 16 residues. Looked up from germline, CDR1 is LGHNA and CDR2 is YNFKEQ. With V trimmed by 1 base and J by 5 bases, 10 bases remained unmatched. The CDR3 region has the DNA TGTGCCAGCAGCCAAGTCGGGGGGACTCCCCCGGAGACCCAGTACTTC. It encodes CASSQVGGTPPETQYF.

This clonotype has a count of ten or more. This chain connects TRBV28 to TRBJ1-6, with a possible D match to TRBD1 (5 bases). From germline, CDR1 is MDHEN and CDR2 SYDVKM. The CDR3 has 15 residues. V was shortened by 4 bases and J by 9 bases, with 16 bases between the two germline ends. The CDR3 protein is CASSSPDTLVSPLHF. For the CDR3, the DNA is TGTGCCAGCAGTTCCCCGGACACTCTAGTTTCACCCCTCCACTTT.